This T cell receptor delta chain was captured in a study of gamma-delta T cells after stem cell transplantation. As to this clone: The protein TCRdb lists belongs to a much larger clone and differs from this DNA's translation at residue 7, which points to a read error; the protein shown is made from the DNA.

TCRdb applied CATT to the RT-PCR reads for clone calling. The sample has around 2,000 delta-chain clones; 0.95% to 1.5% are singletons. The V end lost 0 bases, the J end lost 3 bases, and 19 bases lay between the germline ends. Looked up from germline, CDR1 is GEAIGNYY and CDR2 is EKD. CDR3 length equals 17 residues. This sequence joins TRDV2 and TRDJ1; D not certain. Sequenced input: gamma-delta T cells. The sequence was obtained from a human donor. It is not recorded whose cells these are; they may come from a transplant donor. CDR3 coding DNA: TGTGCCTGTGACACCGTAGAGGTCTTCTACGGAGCCGATAAACTCATCTTT. Protein product: CACDTVEVFYGADKLIF.